One sample yielded the 30 T cell receptor beta chains listed below, sequenced in a study of PD-1 and CTLA-4 blockade in melanoma. Some clones are missing from TCRdb's copy, which holds only in-frame ones; the method was immunoSEQ multiplex PCR. The repertoire has tens of thousands of clones, about 87% of them found once; the top ten carry around 7.6%. This material consisted of CD8+ T cells from peripheral blood, taken before anti-PD-1 treatment. The receptors originated from a human donor with melanoma.

J is TRBJ1-4 and V is TRBV19, with 9 positions matching TRBD1. The CDR3 is 18 amino acids. Germline CDR1 LNHDA, CDR2 SQIVND (reference sequence). The trim removed 3 bases at V and 1 base at J, leaving 9 bases unmatched. In DNA form, the CDR3 reads TGTGCCAGTAGTATTGGGACAGGGAGGGATGGAACTAATGAAAAACTGTTTTTT. Its protein product is CASSIGTGRDGTNEKLFF.

The V call is TRBV28, the J call TRBJ1-5, with TRBD1 as a possible D gene (5 bases). Germline V lookup: CDR1 MDHEN, CDR2 SYDVKM. The CDR3 has 15 amino acids. The V and J ends lost 4 bases and 0 bases respectively, with 10 bases between them. CDR3 nucleotide sequence: TGTGCCAGCAGTTCGGACAATTATAGCAATCAGCCCCAGCATTTT. Protein sequence: CASSSDNYSNQPQHF. Drawing the rest from reference TRBV28 and TRBJ1-5, the complete variable domain is DVKVTQSSRYLVKRTGEKVFLECVQDMDHENMFWYRQDPGLGLRLIYFSYDVKMKEKGDIPEGYSVSREKKERFSLILESASTNQTSMYLCASSSDNYSNQPQHFGDGTRLSIL.

The genes are TRBV28 and TRBJ2-1, with a possible D match to TRBD2 (5 bases). This CDR3 comprises 16 residues. Between the trimmed V and J ends, which lost 6 bases and 4 bases, there was a span of 19 bases. CDR1 is MDHEN, CDR2 SYDVKM, per germline. The CDR3 reads CASSSLLGWEYNEQFF. Written as DNA, the CDR3 is TGTGCCAGCAGCTCCTTGTTAGGCTGGGAGTACAATGAGCAGTTCTTC.

The rearrangement joins TRBV7-8 to TRBJ1-6; D is perhaps TRBD1 (5 bases). Germline V gene data show CDR1 as SGHVS and CDR2 as FQNEAQ. Trimming left V 4 bases short and J 6 bases short, with 13 bases between. CDR3 length: 15 amino acids. CDR3 nucleotide sequence: TGTGCCAGCAGCTCACCCCAGGGTTCTAATTCACCCCTCCACTTT. Amino acids: CASSSPQGSNSPLHF.

A few counts support this clone. The chain has TRBV6-2 or TRBV6-3 and TRBJ2-1, with 8 bases that match TRBD1. The CDR3 consists of 18 residues. V lost 2 bases and J lost 4; bases outside the gene matches: 13. Germline lookup yields CDR1 MNHEY and CDR2 SVGEGT. The CDR3 protein is CASSYNTKNRGTYNEQFF. CDR3 bases: TGTGCCAGCAGTTACAATACGAAAAACAGGGGGACGTACAATGAGCAGTTCTTC.

The CDR3 region has the DNA TGCAGCGTTGAAGATCAAGGGAGCTCCTACGAGCAGTACTTC. Its protein is CSVEDQGSSYEQYF. V is TRBV29-1 and J is TRBJ2-7, with D possibly matching TRBD2 (5 bases). The CDR3 has 14 amino acids. The germline V gene has CDR1 SQVTM and CDR2 ANQGSEA. V was shortened by 0 bases and J by 0 bases, with 9 bases between the two germline ends.

The chain has TRBV2 and TRBJ1-5, with a weak D call TRBD1 (6 bases). Germline CDR1 is SNHLY and CDR2 is FYNNEI. This CDR3 is built from 14 residues. Deletions cut 4 bases from V and 6 bases from J, with 13 bases between. The CDR3 sequence: CASSVAGAGQPQHF. In DNA, the CDR3 is TGTGCCAGCAGTGTGGCGGGGGCCGGTCAGCCCCAGCATTTT.

The genes are TRBV7-9 and TRBJ1-2, with no clear D. CDR1 is SEHNR and CDR2 is FQNEAQ in the germline V gene (reference sequence). The V gene lost 4 bases and the J gene lost 6 bases, with 9 bases spanning the gap. This CDR3 comprises 12 residues. This CDR3 reads CASSSETDGYTF. The CDR3 nucleotides are TGTGCCAGCAGCTCCGAGACGGATGGCTACACCTTC.

The genes are TRBV28 and TRBJ1-2; D perhaps matches TRBD1 (5 bases). Germline assignment: CDR1 MDHEN and CDR2 SYDVKM. The CDR3 extends over 13 amino acids. V was clipped by 6 bases and J by 2 bases, with 10 bases between them. CDR3 coding DNA: TGTGCCAGCAGCCAGACAGTCAACTATGGCTACACCTTC. Translating it yields CASSQTVNYGYTF.

This clone occurred once. CDR3 region: CASSEGEAFF. In nucleotides, the CDR3 is TGTGCCAGCAGTGAAGGGGAAGCTTTCTTT. This chain uses TRBV25-1 with TRBJ1-1, with D hard to call. The ends were cut back, 2 bases at V and 8 bases at J, with 3 bases in the middle. The CDR3 runs to 10 residues. The V gene's germline CDR1 is MGHDK and CDR2 SYGVNS. Full variable domain (missing parts from reference TRBV25-1 and TRBJ1-1): EADIYQTPRYLVIGTGKKITLECSQTMGHDKMYWYQQDPGMELHLIHYSYGVNSTEKGDLSSESTVSRIRTEHFPLTLESARPSHTSQYLCASSEGEAFFGQGTRLTVV.

In DNA form, the CDR3 reads TGTGCCAGCAGCTTGATACTAGCAGCCAATGAGCAGTTCTTC. Translated: CASSLILAANEQFF. V is TRBV5-6 and J is TRBJ2-1; D may be TRBD2 (6 bases). Trimming shortened V by 1 base and J by 6 bases, and 11 bases separated the two germline ends. The CDR3 is 14 residues long. Germline V CDR1 and CDR2: SGHDT, YYEEEE.

This clone was recorded once. The chain uses TRBV14 and TRBJ1-1; unclear D gene. The V end lost 6 bases, the J end lost 5 bases, and 10 bases lay between the germline ends. Germline CDR1 and CDR2: SGHDN and FVKESK. The CDR3 covers 12 residues. DNA of the CDR3: TGTGCCAGCAGTCATCCGGGGACTGAAGCTTTCTTT. Translating gives CASSHPGTEAFF.

The chain couples TRBV7-9 to TRBJ1-2; D remains ambiguous. CDR3 length: 12 residues. Germline V lookup: CDR1 SEHNR, CDR2 FQNEAQ (reference sequence). Trimming removed 9 bases from V and 0 bases from J, with 8 bases in between. CDR3 DNA sequence: TGTGCCAGTTCGACTGCTAACTATGGCTACACCTTC. Protein sequence: CASSTANYGYTF. The whole variable domain, filled in from reference TRBV7-9 and TRBJ1-2, reads DTGVSQNPRHKITKRGQNVTFRCDPISEHNRLYWYRQTLGQGPEFLTYFQNEAQLEKSRLLSDRFSAERPKGSFSTLEIQRTEQGDSAMYLCASSTANYGYTFGSGTRLTVV.

The chain recombines TRBV7-9 with TRBJ1-1, with D perhaps matching TRBD1 (6 bases). Looked up from germline, CDR1 is SEHNR and CDR2 is FQNEAQ (reference sequence). The CDR3 spans 14 residues. V lost 1 base and J 4 bases, leaving 10 bases between the germline ends. As DNA, the CDR3 is TGTGCCAGCAGCTTAGAGGGGGGATCCACTGAAGCTTTCTTT. It codes for CASSLEGGSTEAFF.

This chain uses TRBV28 with TRBJ1-6, with TRBD1 as a possible D gene (6 bases). Deletions cut 6 bases from V and 0 bases from J, with 9 bases between. The CDR3 totals 15 residues. Germline CDR1 reads MDHEN; CDR2 reads SYDVKM. The CDR3 coding sequence is TGTGCCAGCAGGACAGGTTCCTCCTATAATTCACCCCTCCACTTT. Translation: CASRTGSSYNSPLHF.

V is TRBV25-1 and J is TRBJ2-3, with 12 bases lining up with TRBD2. The CDR3 extends over 17 amino acids. Germline V gene sequence: CDR1 MGHDK, CDR2 SYGVNS. V gave up 3 bases and J gave up 5 bases; unmatched junction bases: 9. CDR3 sequence reads: CASSDLTSGGPGDTQYF. The CDR3 DNA follows: TGTGCCAGCAGTGACCTGACTAGCGGGGGCCCGGGAGATACGCAGTATTTT.

In its sample, this clone was seen once. CDR3 region: CASGRREDTEAFF. The CDR3 nucleotides are TGTGCCAGCGGGCGCCGGGAGGACACTGAAGCTTTCTTT. The chain is built from TRBV27 and TRBJ1-1; D remains ambiguous. Germline CDR1 MNHEY, CDR2 SMNVEV (reference sequence). The CDR3 runs 13 residues. Trimming removed 8 bases from V and 3 bases from J, with 13 bases in between.

This clone was seen once. The CDR3 region is CASSSLGGKNEQYF. The CDR3 DNA reads as TGCGCCAGCAGCTCGCTCGGGGGTAAGAACGAGCAGTACTTC. V gene TRBV4-1 combines with J gene TRBJ2-7, with D possibly TRBD2 on 6 matching bases. Germline V gives CDR1 MGHRA, CDR2 YSYEKL. This CDR3 contains 14 residues. The V end was cut by 5 bases, the J end by 5 bases, with 16 bases between.

CDR3 region: CASSPQQGAMNEQYF. As DNA, the CDR3 is TGTGCCAGCAGCCCCCAACAGGGGGCTATGAACGAGCAGTACTTC. The chain recombines TRBV7-6 with TRBJ2-7, with TRBD1 matching 9 bases. CDR3 length equals 15 residues. In germline, CDR1 is SGHVS, CDR2 FNYEAQ. The trim removed 5 bases at V and 5 bases at J, leaving 10 bases unmatched.

The V gene is TRBV27, the J gene TRBJ2-7; D is tentatively TRBD1 or TRBD2 (6 bases each). This CDR3 region has 12 residues. V dropped 5 bases and J dropped 7 bases, with 12 bases sitting between them. The germline gives CDR1 MNHEY, CDR2 SMNVEV (reference sequence). The CDR3 DNA follows: TGTGCCAGCAGTGAGGGGGGATGGGAGCAGTACTTC. Its translation is CASSEGGWEQYF.

This chain connects TRBV13 to TRBJ2-2, with D possibly matching TRBD1 (6 bases). The germline CDR1 and CDR2 sequences are PRHDT and FYEKMQ (reference sequence). This CDR3 contains 15 residues. The V and J ends lost 3 bases and 4 bases respectively, with 12 bases between them. The chain's CDR3 is CASSFWGQGTGELFF. In DNA, the CDR3 is TGTGCCAGCAGCTTTTGGGGGCAGGGCACCGGGGAGCTGTTTTTT.

Written as DNA, the CDR3 is TGTGCCAGCAGGCAGTTAGGACTAGCGGGCACAGATACGCAGTATTTT. This translates into CASRQLGLAGTDTQYF. The chain links TRBV27 to TRBJ2-3; 10 bases line up with TRBD2. J was trimmed by 1 base and V by 6 bases; bases with no gene match: 7. Germline loops: CDR1 MNHEY, CDR2 SMNVEV (reference sequence). This CDR3 contains 16 residues.

This clone was picked up one time. CDR3 region: CATSSHSFQETQYF. The DNA for the CDR3 is TGTGCCACCAGCAGTCACAGCTTCCAAGAGACCCAGTACTTC. The gene calls are TRBV15 and TRBJ2-5; D remains ambiguous. Germline V gene data show CDR1 as LNHNV and CDR2 as YYDKDF (reference sequence). The CDR3 is 14 residues long. The V gene lost 3 bases and the J gene lost 1 base, with 9 bases spanning the gap.

The rearrangement joins TRBV7-9 to TRBJ1-1; possibly TRBD1 for D (6 bases). CDR3 length equals 13 residues. V lost 5 bases to trimming and J lost 4 bases, with 11 bases between them. Germline assignment: CDR1 SEHNR and CDR2 FQNEAQ (reference sequence). The CDR3 reads CASSPPGVTEAFF. The CDR3 nucleotides read TGTGCCAGCAGCCCACCAGGGGTCACTGAAGCTTTCTTT. Combining the CDR3 with reference TRBV7-9 and TRBJ1-1 gives the whole variable domain DTGVSQNPRHKITKRGQNVTFRCDPISEHNRLYWYRQTLGQGPEFLTYFQNEAQLEKSRLLSDRFSAERPKGSFSTLEIQRTEQGDSAMYLCASSPPGVTEAFFGQGTRLTVV.

The J gene is TRBJ1-1, the V gene TRBV12-3 or TRBV12-4; the D is unclear. Trimming pared 5 bases from V and 8 bases from J, leaving 15 bases between. The CDR3 consists of 13 residues. CDR3: CASSNPGAAEAFF. CDR3 in DNA: TGTGCCAGCAGTAATCCGGGTGCAGCCGAAGCTTTCTTT.

This clone has just one count. The genes are TRBV19 and TRBJ2-2; unclear D gene. Germline V lookup: CDR1 LNHDA, CDR2 SQIVND (reference sequence). Trimming left V 7 bases short and J 3 bases short, with 9 bases between. The CDR3 is 13 amino acids. The CDR3 DNA reads as TGTGCCAGTACCGACGTAGACACCGGGGAGCTGTTTTTT. Protein product: CASTDVDTGELFF. The full variable domain, with the rest looked up from reference TRBV19 and TRBJ2-2, is DGGITQSPKYLFRKEGQNVTLSCEQNLNHDAMYWYRQDPGQGLRLIYYSQIVNDFQKGDIAEGYSVSREKKESFPLTVTSAQKNPTAFYLCASTDVDTGELFFGEGSRLTVL.

The rearrangement uses TRBV7-8 and TRBJ2-2; D not certain. The CDR3 sequence is 11 residues long. In germline, CDR1 is SGHVS, CDR2 FQNEAQ. The V end lost 5 bases, the J end lost 11 bases, and 9 bases lay between the germline ends. CDR3 nucleotide sequence: TGTGCCAGCAGCCACCCTGATGAGCTGTTTTTT. This codes for CASSHPDELFF. The full variable domain, with the rest looked up from reference TRBV7-8 and TRBJ2-2, is GAGVSQSPRYKVAKRGQDVALRCDPISGHVSLFWYQQALGQGPEFLTYFQNEAQLDKSGLPSDRFFAERPEGSVSTLKIQRTQQEDSAVYLCASSHPDELFFGEGSRLTVL.

The CDR3 DNA follows: TGTGCCAGCAGCTCAGGGCATAGCAATCAGCCCCAGCATTTT. Its protein is CASSSGHSNQPQHF. The genes are TRBV28 and TRBJ1-5, with D possibly TRBD1 on 5 matching bases. Germline assignment: CDR1 MDHEN and CDR2 SYDVKM. Trimming removed 6 bases at V and 0 bases at J, with 9 bases between. This CDR3 region has 14 residues.

This chain links TRBV11-3 with TRBJ2-1; D might be TRBD2 (5 bases). The germline gives CDR1 SGHNT, CDR2 YENEEA. The CDR3 is made up of 19 amino acids. Trimming left V 2 bases short and J 2 bases short, with 22 bases between. CDR3 sequence (DNA): TGTGCCAGCAGCTTAATAGACGTAAACCGGGGATTTACCTACAATGAGCAGTTCTTC. Translated, it gives CASSLIDVNRGFTYNEQFF.

J is TRBJ2-7 and V is TRBV27, with 9 positions matching TRBD1. V lost 4 bases and J lost 6; bases outside the gene matches: 10. The germline V gene encodes CDR1 MNHEY and CDR2 SMNVEV (reference sequence). CDR3 length: 15 amino acids. CDR3 loop: CASSSGQGISGEQYF. The CDR3 region has the DNA TGTGCCAGCAGTTCTGGACAGGGGATTTCGGGCGAGCAGTACTTC.